This is a list of T cell receptor beta chains from one sample in a study of T cell repertoires in cytomegalovirus infection. TCRdb itself ran the reads through MiXCR, one entry per CDR3 protein. The table has fewer than 550,000 distinct CDR3 sequences, roughly 30% seen once. The sample comprised PBMCs. The receptor set was obtained from a human donor in good health (CMV status not recorded). Some clones in this sample may be carry-over from other donors' samples. Each CDR3 is given with its conserved first and last residue. The order of the fields is clone size, D gene, J gene, V gene, CDR3 DNA, CDR3 protein. The D gene is left open where the match is weak. Clone size is stated in some rows and not others, as once, few, many or a class when expanded.

clone size: many
D gene: TRBD2
J gene: TRBJ2-3
V gene: TRBV7-8
CDR3 DNA: TGTGCCAGTTACGCGGGGAGGGCCGGGAGTTCGCAGTATTTT
CDR3 protein: CASYAGRAGSSQYF

clone size: -
D gene: -
J gene: TRBJ2-1
V gene: TRBV5-8
CDR3 DNA: TGTGCCAGCACCCGGGACGGACTTTTGAGCTCCTACAATGAGCAGTTCTTC
CDR3 protein: CASTRDGLLSSYNEQFF

clone size: few
D gene: TRBD1
J gene: TRBJ2-2
V gene: TRBV7-2
CDR3 DNA: TGTGCCAGCAGCTGGGGGACAGGGATGACCGGGGAGCTGTTTTTT
CDR3 protein: CASSWGTGMTGELFF

clone size: -
D gene: TRBD1
J gene: TRBJ2-2
V gene: TRBV29-1
CDR3 DNA: TGCAGCGTTGTGTTGGGACCCCAGGGGGCCGGGGAGCTGTTTTTT
CDR3 protein: CSVVLGPQGAGELFF

clone size: -
D gene: TRBD1
J gene: TRBJ1-4
V gene: TRBV6-5
CDR3 DNA: TGTGCCAGCAGGAGAGACAGGGGAAAAGAAAAACTGTTTTTT
CDR3 protein: CASRRDRGKEKLFF

clone size: few
D gene: TRBD1
J gene: TRBJ1-1
V gene: TRBV18
CDR3 DNA: TGTGCCAGCTCACCGCTTGGGGGACAGGGGAAAGCTTTCTTT
CDR3 protein: CASSPLGGQGKAFF

clone size: many
D gene: -
J gene: TRBJ2-5
V gene: TRBV7-9
CDR3 DNA: TGTGCCAGCAGCTTACAAGCGTTCGGAGAGACCCAGTACTTC
CDR3 protein: CASSLQAFGETQYF

clone size: few
D gene: -
J gene: TRBJ1-2
V gene: TRBV6-5
CDR3 DNA: TGTGCCAGCAGTTACTCGCCCCCTAGGGACAACGGTCGCGGCTACACCTTC
CDR3 protein: CASSYSPPRDNGRGYTF

clone size: few
D gene: TRBD2
J gene: TRBJ2-3
V gene: TRBV11-2
CDR3 DNA: TGTGCCAGCAGCTTAGGACTAGCGGGGGGGCCGAAGGGCTTT
CDR3 protein: CASSLGLAGGPKGF

clone size: many
D gene: -
J gene: TRBJ2-5
V gene: TRBV7-2
CDR3 DNA: TGTGCCAGCAGCCTACGCCCCGGGGGGCTGGTTGAAGAGACCCAGTACTTC
CDR3 protein: CASSLRPGGLVEETQYF

clone size: few
D gene: TRBD1
J gene: TRBJ1-6
V gene: TRBV10-2
CDR3 DNA: TGCGCCAGCAGTGACAGGACAGGCGATTCACCCCTCCACTTT
CDR3 protein: CASSDRTGDSPLHF

clone size: -
D gene: TRBD1
J gene: TRBJ2-7
V gene: TRBV14
CDR3 DNA: TGTGCCAGCAGCCAAGCGAGGGGACAGGGCGAGCAGTACTTC
CDR3 protein: CASSQARGQGEQYF

clone size: few
D gene: -
J gene: TRBJ2-2
V gene: TRBV20-1
CDR3 DNA: TGCAGTGCTAGAGAGAAGGAGACAGTGAACACCGGGGAGCTGTTTTTT
CDR3 protein: CSAREKETVNTGELFF

clone size: -
D gene: TRBD2
J gene: TRBJ2-7
V gene: TRBV10-3
CDR3 DNA: TGTGCCATCAGTGGTGGGACTAGCGGGGACAACTCCTACGAGCAGTACTTC
CDR3 protein: CAISGGTSGDNSYEQYF

clone size: -
D gene: -
J gene: TRBJ1-5
V gene: TRBV18
CDR3 DNA: TGTGCCAGCTCACCCACCGGACCCCGGCTCCAGCCCCAGCATTTT
CDR3 protein: CASSPTGPRLQPQHF

clone size: -
D gene: -
J gene: TRBJ2-7
V gene: TRBV4-1
CDR3 DNA: TGCGCCAGCAGCCAAGATTTGGTCTACGAGCAGTACTTC
CDR3 protein: CASSQDLVYEQYF

clone size: few
D gene: TRBD1
J gene: TRBJ1-2
V gene: TRBV27
CDR3 DNA: TGTGCCAGCAGTCACAGGGGAAAGGGTGGCTACACCTTC
CDR3 protein: CASSHRGKGGYTF

clone size: -
D gene: -
J gene: TRBJ1-3
V gene: TRBV7-9
CDR3 DNA: TGTGCCAGCACCCACTGGGGCGTCACCTACTCTGGAAACACCATATATTTT
CDR3 protein: CASTHWGVTYSGNTIYF

clone size: many
D gene: -
J gene: TRBJ1-1
V gene: TRBV7-8
CDR3 DNA: TGTGCCAGCAACCTACAGGGACGGAACACTGAAGCTTTCTTT
CDR3 protein: CASNLQGRNTEAFF

clone size: -
D gene: TRBD2
J gene: TRBJ2-5
V gene: TRBV20-1
CDR3 DNA: TGCAGTGCTAGACTCTTGGGGGACTACCGTGAGACCCAGTACTTC
CDR3 protein: CSARLLGDYRETQYF

clone size: few
D gene: -
J gene: TRBJ2-5
V gene: TRBV29-1
CDR3 DNA: TGCAGCGTTGAAATCGGGGCTCAAGAGACCCAGTACTTC
CDR3 protein: CSVEIGAQETQYF

clone size: -
D gene: -
J gene: TRBJ1-2
V gene: TRBV12-3/TRBV12-4
CDR3 DNA: TGTGCCAGCAGTCCCGGACAGACCAACGATGGCTACACCTTC
CDR3 protein: CASSPGQTNDGYTF

clone size: -
D gene: -
J gene: TRBJ2-1
V gene: TRBV7-1
CDR3 DNA: TGTGCCAGCAGCTCTGTGAACCTAGGCTTCACCTACAATGAGCAGTTCTTC
CDR3 protein: CASSSVNLGFTYNEQFF

clone size: -
D gene: -
J gene: TRBJ1-5
V gene: TRBV6-6
CDR3 DNA: TGTGCCAGCAAAAACTCTCAATTAGTTGTGGGCAATCAGCCCCAGCATTTT
CDR3 protein: CASKNSQLVVGNQPQHF

clone size: -
D gene: -
J gene: TRBJ1-5
V gene: TRBV20-1
CDR3 DNA: TGCAGTGCTAGAGGGGGGGGGCGCAATCAGCCCCAGCATTTT
CDR3 protein: CSARGGGRNQPQHF

clone size: many
D gene: TRBD1
J gene: TRBJ2-2
V gene: TRBV27
CDR3 DNA: TGTGCCAGCAGTTGGCAGGGGGCGAACACCGGGGAGCTGTTTTTT
CDR3 protein: CASSWQGANTGELFF